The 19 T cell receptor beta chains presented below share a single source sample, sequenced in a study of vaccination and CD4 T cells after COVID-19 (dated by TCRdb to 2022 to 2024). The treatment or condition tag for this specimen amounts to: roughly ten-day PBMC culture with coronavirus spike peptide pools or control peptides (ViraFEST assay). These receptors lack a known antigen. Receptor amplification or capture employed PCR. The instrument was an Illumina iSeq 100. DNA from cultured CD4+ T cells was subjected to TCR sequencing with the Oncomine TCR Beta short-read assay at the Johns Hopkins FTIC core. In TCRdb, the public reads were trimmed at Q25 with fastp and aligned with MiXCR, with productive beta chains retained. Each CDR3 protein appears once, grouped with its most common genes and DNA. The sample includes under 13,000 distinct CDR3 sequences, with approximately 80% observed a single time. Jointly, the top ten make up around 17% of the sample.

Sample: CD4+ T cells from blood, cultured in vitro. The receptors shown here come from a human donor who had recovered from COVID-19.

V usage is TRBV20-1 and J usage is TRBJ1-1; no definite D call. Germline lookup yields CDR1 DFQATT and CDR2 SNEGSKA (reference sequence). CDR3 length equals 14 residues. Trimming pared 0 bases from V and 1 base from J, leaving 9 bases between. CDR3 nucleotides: TGCAGTGCTAGAGATCGAGGGCGGAACACTGAAGCTTTCTTT. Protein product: CSARDRGRNTEAFF.

The chain's CDR3 is CASSLNRNRGGYTF. CDR3 DNA sequence: TGTGCCAGCAGTCTGAATCGTAACCGGGGCGGCTACACCTTC. The chain recombines TRBV27 with TRBJ1-2, with D perhaps matching TRBD1 (5 bases). Trimming removed 5 bases at V and 8 bases at J, with 18 bases between. The CDR3 runs 14 residues. Looked up from germline, CDR1 is MNHEY and CDR2 is SMNVEV (reference sequence).

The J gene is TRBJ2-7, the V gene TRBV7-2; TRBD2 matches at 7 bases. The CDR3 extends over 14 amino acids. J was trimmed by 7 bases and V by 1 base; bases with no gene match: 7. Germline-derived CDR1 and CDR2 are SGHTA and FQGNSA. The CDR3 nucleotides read TGTGCCAGCAGCTTAGAAGGACTAGGAAGGGAGCAGTACTTC. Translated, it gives CASSLEGLGREQYF.

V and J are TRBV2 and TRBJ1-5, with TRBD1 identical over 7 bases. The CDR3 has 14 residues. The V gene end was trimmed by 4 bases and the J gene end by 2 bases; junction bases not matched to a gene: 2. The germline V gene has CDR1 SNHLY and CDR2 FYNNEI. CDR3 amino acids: CASSAQGGNQPQHF. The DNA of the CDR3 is TGTGCCAGCAGTGCCCAGGGGGGCAATCAGCCCCAGCATTTT. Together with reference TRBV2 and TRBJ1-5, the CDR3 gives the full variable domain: EPEVTQTPSHQVTQMGQEVILRCVPISNHLYFYWYRQILGQKVEFLVSFYNNEISEKSEIFDDQFSVERPDGSNFTLKIRSTKLEDSAMYFCASSAQGGNQPQHFGDGTRLSIL.

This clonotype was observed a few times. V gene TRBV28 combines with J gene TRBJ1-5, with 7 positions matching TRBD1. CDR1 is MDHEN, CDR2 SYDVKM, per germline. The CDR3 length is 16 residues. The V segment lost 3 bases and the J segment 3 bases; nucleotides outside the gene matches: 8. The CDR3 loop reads CASSFLGQATNQPQHF. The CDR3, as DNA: TGTGCCAGCAGTTTTCTCGGACAGGCTACCAATCAGCCCCAGCATTTT.

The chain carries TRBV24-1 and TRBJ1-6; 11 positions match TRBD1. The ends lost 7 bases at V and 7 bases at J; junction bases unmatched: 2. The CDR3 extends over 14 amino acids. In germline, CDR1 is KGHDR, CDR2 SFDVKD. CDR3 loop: CATRGQGANSPLHF. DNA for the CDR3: TGTGCCACCAGAGGACAGGGGGCAAATTCACCCCTCCACTTT.

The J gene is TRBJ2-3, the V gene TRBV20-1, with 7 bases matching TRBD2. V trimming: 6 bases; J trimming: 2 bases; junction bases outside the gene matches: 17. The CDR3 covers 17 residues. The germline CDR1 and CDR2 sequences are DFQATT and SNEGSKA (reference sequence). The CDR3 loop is CSALSTEILADTDTQYF. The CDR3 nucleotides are TGCAGTGCCCTCTCCACCGAAATTCTAGCGGACACAGATACGCAGTATTTT.

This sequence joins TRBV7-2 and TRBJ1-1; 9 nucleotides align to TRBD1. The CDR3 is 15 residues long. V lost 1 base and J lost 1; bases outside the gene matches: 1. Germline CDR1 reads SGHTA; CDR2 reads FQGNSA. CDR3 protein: CASSLGTGANTEAFF. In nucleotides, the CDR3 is TGTGCCAGCAGCTTAGGGACAGGGGCGAACACTGAAGCTTTCTTT.

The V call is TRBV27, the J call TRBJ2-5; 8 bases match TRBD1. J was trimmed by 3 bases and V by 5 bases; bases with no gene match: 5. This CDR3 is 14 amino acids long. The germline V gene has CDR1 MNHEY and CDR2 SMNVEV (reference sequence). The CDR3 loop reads CASSQRTGKETQYF. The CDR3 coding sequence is TGTGCCAGCAGTCAACGGACAGGGAAAGAGACCCAGTACTTC.

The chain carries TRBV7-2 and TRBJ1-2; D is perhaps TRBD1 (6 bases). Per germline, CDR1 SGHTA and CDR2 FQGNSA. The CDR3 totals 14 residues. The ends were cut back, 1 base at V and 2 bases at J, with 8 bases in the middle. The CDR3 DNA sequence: TGTGCCAGCAGCTTAGACAGGGTAAACTATGGCTACACCTTC. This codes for CASSLDRVNYGYTF. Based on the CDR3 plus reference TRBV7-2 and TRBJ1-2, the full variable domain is GAGVSQSPSNKVTEKGKDVELRCDPISGHTALYWYRQSLGQGLEFLIYFQGNSAPDKSGLPSDRFSAERTGGSVSTLTIQRTQQEDSAVYLCASSLDRVNYGYTFGSGTRLTVV.

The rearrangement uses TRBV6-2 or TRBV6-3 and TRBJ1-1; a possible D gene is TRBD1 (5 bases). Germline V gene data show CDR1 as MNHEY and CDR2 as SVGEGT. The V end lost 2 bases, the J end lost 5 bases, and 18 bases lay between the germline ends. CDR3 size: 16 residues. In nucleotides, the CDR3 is TGTGCCAGCAGTTACGGTGGGGCCGGACGCGGGACTGAAGCTTTCTTT. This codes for CASSYGGAGRGTEAFF.

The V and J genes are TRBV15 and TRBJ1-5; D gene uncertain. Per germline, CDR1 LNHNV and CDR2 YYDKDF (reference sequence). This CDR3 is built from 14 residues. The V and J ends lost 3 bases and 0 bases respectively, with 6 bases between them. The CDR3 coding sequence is TGTGCCACCAGCAGCCGGGATAGCAATCAGCCCCAGCATTTT. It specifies CATSSRDSNQPQHF.

The CDR3 sequence is CASLYRAEVNQPQHF. CDR3 coding DNA: TGTGCCAGCTTGTACAGGGCAGAAGTCAATCAGCCCCAGCATTTT. V is TRBV6-1 and J is TRBJ1-5, with D perhaps TRBD1 (6 bases). V lost 8 bases and J 3 bases, leaving 17 bases between the germline ends. The CDR3 extends over 15 amino acids. The germline V gene has CDR1 MNHNS and CDR2 SASEGT.

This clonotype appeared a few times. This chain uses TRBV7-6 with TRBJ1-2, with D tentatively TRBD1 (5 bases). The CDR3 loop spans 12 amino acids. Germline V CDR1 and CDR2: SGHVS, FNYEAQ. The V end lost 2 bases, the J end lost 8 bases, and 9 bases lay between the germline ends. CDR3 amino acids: CASSLQGRGYTF. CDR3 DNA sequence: TGTGCCAGCAGCTTACAGGGACGAGGCTACACCTTC.

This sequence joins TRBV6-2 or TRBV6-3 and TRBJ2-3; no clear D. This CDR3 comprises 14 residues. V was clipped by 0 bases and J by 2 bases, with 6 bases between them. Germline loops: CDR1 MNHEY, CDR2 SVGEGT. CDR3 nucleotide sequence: TGTGCCAGCAGTTACTCCCAGATCACAGATACGCAGTATTTT. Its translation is CASSYSQITDTQYF.

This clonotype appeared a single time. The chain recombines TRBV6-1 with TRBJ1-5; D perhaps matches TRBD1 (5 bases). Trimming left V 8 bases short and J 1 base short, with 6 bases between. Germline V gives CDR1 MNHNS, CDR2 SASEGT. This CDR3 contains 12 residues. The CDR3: CASGGSNQPQHF. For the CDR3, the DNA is TGTGCCAGCGGGGGGAGCAATCAGCCCCAGCATTTT.

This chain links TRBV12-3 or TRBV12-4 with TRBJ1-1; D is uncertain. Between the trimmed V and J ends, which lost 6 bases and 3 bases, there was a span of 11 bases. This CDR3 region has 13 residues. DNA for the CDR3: TGTGCCAGCAGCCCTCTTAGCGACACTGAAGCTTTCTTT. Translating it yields CASSPLSDTEAFF.

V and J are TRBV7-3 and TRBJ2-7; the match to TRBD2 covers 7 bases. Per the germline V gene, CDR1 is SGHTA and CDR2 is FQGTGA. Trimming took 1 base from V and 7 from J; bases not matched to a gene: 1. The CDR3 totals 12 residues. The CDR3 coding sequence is TGTGCCAGCAGCTTAATCGGGGGGGAGCAGTACTTC. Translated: CASSLIGGEQYF.

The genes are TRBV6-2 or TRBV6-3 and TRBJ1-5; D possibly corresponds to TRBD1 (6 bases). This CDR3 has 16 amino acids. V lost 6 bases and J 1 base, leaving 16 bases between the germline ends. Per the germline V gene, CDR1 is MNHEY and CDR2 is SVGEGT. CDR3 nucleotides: TGTGCCAGCAGCCTGATATCCGGGACAAGCAATCAGCCCCAGCATTTT. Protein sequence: CASSLISGTSNQPQHF.